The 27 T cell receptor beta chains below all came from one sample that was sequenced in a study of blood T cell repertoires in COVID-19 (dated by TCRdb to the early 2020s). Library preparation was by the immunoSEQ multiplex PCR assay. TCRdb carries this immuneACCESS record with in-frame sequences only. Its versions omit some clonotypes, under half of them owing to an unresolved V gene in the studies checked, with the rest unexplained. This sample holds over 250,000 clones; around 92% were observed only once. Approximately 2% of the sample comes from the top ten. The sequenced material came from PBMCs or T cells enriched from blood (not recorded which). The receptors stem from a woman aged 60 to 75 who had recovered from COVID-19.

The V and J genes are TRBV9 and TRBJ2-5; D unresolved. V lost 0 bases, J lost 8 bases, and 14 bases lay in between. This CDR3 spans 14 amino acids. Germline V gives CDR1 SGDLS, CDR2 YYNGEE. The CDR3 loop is CASSVDGFLFTQYF. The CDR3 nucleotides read TGTGCCAGCAGCGTAGATGGCTTCCTCTTTACCCAGTACTTC. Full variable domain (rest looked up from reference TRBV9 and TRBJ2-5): DSGVTQTPKHLITATGQRVTLRCSPRSGDLSVYWYQQSLDQGLQFLIQYYNGEERAKGNILERFSAQQFPDLHSELNLSSLELGDSALYFCASSVDGFLFTQYFGPGTRLLVL.

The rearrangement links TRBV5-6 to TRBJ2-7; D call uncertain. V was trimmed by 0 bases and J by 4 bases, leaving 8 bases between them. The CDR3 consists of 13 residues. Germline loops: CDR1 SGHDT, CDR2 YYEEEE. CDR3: CASSLVDRYEQYF. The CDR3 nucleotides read TGTGCCAGCAGCTTGGTAGATAGATACGAGCAGTACTTC.

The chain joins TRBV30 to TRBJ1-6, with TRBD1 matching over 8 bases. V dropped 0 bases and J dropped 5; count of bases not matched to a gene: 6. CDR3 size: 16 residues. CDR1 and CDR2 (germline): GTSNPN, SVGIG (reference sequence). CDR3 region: CAWSVLGQGNNSPLHF. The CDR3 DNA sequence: TGTGCCTGGAGTGTGTTAGGACAGGGTAATAATTCACCCCTCCACTTT.

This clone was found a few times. CDR3 sequence (DNA): TGTGCCAGCAGGTCCCCCGAGGGCTACACCTTC. Its protein product is CASRSPEGYTF. V and J are TRBV28 and TRBJ1-2, with D hard to call. This CDR3 is 11 amino acids long. Germline loops: CDR1 MDHEN, CDR2 SYDVKM. The ends were cut back, 6 bases at V and 8 bases at J, with 10 bases in the middle.

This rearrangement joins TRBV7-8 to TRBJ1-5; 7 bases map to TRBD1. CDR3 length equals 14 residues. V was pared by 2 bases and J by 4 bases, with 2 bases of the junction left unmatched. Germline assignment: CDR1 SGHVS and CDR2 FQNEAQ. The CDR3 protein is CASSLQGDNQPQHF. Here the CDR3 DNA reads TGTGCCAGCAGCTTACAGGGGGATAATCAGCCCCAGCATTTT.

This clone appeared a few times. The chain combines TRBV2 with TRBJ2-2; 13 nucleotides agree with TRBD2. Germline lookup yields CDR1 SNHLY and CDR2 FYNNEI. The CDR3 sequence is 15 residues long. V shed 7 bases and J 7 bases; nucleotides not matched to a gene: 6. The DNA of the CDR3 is TGTGCCAGCACAGGACTAGCGGGAGTCATCGGGGAGCTGTTTTTT. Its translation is CASTGLAGVIGELFF.

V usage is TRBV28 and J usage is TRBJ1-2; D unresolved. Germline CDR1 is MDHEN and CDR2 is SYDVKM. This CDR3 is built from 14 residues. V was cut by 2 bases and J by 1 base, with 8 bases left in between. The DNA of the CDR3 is TGTGCCAGCAGTTTAGGGAGGGATAACTATGGCTACACCTTC. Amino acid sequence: CASSLGRDNYGYTF.

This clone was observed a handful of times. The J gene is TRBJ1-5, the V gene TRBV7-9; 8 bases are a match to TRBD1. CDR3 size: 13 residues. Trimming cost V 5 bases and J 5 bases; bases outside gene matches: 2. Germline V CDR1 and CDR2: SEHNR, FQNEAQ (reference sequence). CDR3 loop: CASSATGDQPQHF. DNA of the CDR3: TGTGCCAGCAGCGCGACAGGGGATCAGCCCCAGCATTTT.

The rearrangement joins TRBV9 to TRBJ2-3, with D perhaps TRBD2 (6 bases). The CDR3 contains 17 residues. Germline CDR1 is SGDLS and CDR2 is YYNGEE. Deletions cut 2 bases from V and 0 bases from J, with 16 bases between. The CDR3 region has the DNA TGTGCCAGCAGCGTCGCCGGGACTCACGCTAGCACAGATACGCAGTATTTT. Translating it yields CASSVAGTHASTDTQYF.

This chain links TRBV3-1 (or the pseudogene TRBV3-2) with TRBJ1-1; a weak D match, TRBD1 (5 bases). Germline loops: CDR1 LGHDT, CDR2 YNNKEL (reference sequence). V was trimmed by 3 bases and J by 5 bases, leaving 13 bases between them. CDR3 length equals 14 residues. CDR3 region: CASSQQNRGTEAFF. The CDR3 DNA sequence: TGTGCCAGCAGCCAGCAAAACCGGGGGACTGAAGCTTTCTTT.

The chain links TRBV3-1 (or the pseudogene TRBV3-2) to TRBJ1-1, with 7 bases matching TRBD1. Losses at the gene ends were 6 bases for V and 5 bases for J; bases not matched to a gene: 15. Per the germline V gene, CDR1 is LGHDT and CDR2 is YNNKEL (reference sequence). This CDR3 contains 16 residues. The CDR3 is CASRREGAGWRTEAFF. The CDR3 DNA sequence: TGTGCCAGCAGGCGAGAGGGGGCAGGGTGGAGGACTGAAGCTTTCTTT.

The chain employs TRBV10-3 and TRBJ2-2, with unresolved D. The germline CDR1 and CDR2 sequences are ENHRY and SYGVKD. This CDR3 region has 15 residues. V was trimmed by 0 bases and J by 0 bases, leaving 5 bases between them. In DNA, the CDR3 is TGTGCCATCAGTGAGTCGAGTACGAACACCGGGGAGCTGTTTTTT. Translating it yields CAISESSTNTGELFF.

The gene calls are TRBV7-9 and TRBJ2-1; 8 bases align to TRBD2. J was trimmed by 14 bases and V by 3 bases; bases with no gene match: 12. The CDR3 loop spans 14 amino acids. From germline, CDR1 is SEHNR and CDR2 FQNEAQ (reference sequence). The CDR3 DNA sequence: TGTGCCAGCAGCTTCCCTACTAGCGGAGGCCGAAAGTTCTTC. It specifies CASSFPTSGGRKFF. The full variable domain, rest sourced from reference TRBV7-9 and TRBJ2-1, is DTGVSQNPRHKITKRGQNVTFRCDPISEHNRLYWYRQTLGQGPEFLTYFQNEAQLEKSRLLSDRFSAERPKGSFSTLEIQRTEQGDSAMYLCASSFPTSGGRKFFGPGTRLTVL.

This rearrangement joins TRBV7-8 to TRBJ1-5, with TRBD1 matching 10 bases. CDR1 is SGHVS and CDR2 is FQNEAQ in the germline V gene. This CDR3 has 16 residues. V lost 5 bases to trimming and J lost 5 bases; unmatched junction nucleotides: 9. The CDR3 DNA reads TGTGCCAGCAGCCCTCTCCGTGGGACAGGGGATCAGCCCCAGCATTTT. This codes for CASSPLRGTGDQPQHF.

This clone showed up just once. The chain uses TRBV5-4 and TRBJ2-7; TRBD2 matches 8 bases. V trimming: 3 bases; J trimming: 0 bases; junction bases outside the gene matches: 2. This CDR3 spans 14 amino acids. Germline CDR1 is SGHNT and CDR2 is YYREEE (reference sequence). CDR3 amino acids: CASSSLAGSYEQYF. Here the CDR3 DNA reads TGTGCCAGCAGCTCTCTAGCGGGCTCCTACGAGCAGTACTTC.

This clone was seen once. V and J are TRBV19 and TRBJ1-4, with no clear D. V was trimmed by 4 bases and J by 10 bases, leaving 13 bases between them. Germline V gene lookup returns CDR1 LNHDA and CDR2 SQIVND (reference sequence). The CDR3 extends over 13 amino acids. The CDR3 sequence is CASSSPNYGKLFF. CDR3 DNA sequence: TGTGCCAGTAGTAGCCCAAATTACGGAAAACTGTTTTTT. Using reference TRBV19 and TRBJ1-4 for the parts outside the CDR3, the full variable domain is DGGITQSPKYLFRKEGQNVTLSCEQNLNHDAMYWYRQDPGQGLRLIYYSQIVNDFQKGDIAEGYSVSREKKESFPLTVTSAQKNPTAFYLCASSSPNYGKLFFGSGTQLSVL.

CDR3 sequence reads: CASSLDRRNGYTF. Here the CDR3 DNA reads TGTGCCAGCAGCTTGGACAGACGTAATGGCTACACCTTC. The V call is TRBV7-9, the J call TRBJ1-2; TRBD1 is a possible D gene (6 bases). This CDR3 is built from 13 residues. Germline CDR1 reads SEHNR; CDR2 reads FQNEAQ (reference sequence). V shed 3 bases and J shed 6 bases, with 11 bases lying between them.

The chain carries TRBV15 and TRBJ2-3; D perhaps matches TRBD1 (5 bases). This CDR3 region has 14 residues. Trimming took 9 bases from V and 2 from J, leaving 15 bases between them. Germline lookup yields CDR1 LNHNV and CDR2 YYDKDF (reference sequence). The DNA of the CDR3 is TGTGCCACAGCCCAGACAGCTCCCACAGATACGCAGTATTTT. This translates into CATAQTAPTDTQYF.

The CDR3 coding sequence is TGTGCCAGCAGTTATCCAGGGCATGCTGAAGCTTTCTTT. Protein product: CASSYPGHAEAFF. The rearrangement uses TRBV6-6 and TRBJ1-1, with D possibly TRBD1 on 5 matching bases. V lost 3 bases to trimming and J lost 6 bases, with 11 bases between them. The CDR3 has 13 amino acids. From germline, CDR1 is MNHNY and CDR2 SVGAGI (reference sequence).

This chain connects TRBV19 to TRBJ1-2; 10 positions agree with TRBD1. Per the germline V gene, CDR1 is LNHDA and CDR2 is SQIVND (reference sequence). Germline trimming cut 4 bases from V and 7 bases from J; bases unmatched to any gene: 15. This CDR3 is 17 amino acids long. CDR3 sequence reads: CASSSRTGGTLTAGYTF. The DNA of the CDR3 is TGTGCCAGTAGTAGCAGGACAGGGGGAACCCTTACGGCTGGCTACACCTTC.

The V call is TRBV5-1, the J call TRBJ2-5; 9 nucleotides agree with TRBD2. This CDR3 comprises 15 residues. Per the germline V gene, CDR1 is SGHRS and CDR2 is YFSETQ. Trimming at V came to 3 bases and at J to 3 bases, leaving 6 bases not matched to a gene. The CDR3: CASSSGAGGKETQYF. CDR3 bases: TGCGCCAGCAGCTCTGGAGCGGGGGGCAAAGAGACCCAGTACTTC.

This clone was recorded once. CDR3 sequence reads: CATSLSRRGTYEQYF. In nucleotides, the CDR3 is TGTGCCACCAGCCTCTCTCGGCGGGGAACCTACGAGCAGTACTTC. The rearrangement uses TRBV15 and TRBJ2-7, with D possibly TRBD2 on 6 matching bases. The CDR3 loop spans 15 amino acids. The germline gives CDR1 LNHNV, CDR2 YYDKDF (reference sequence). V was pared by 5 bases and J by 2 bases, with 16 bases between.

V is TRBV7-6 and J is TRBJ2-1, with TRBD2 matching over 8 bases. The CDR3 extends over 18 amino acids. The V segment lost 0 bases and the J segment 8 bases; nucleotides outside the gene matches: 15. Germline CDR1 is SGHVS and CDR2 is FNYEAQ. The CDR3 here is CASSLAAWGTRHLDEQFF. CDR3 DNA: TGTGCCAGCAGCTTAGCAGCCTGGGGGACTAGACATCTGGATGAGCAGTTCTTC.

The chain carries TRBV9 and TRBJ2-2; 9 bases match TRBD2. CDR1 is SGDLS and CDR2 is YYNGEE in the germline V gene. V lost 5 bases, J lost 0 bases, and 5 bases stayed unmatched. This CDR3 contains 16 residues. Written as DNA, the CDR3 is TGTGCCAGCAGAGCGGGAGGCGCGCCGAACACCGGGGAGCTGTTTTTT. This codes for CASRAGGAPNTGELFF.

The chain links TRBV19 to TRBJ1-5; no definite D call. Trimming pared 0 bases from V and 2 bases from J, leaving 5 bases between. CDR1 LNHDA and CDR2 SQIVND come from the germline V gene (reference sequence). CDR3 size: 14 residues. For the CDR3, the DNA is TGTGCCAGTAGTATAGAGCAGGGCAATCAGCCCCAGCATTTT. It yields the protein CASSIEQGNQPQHF.

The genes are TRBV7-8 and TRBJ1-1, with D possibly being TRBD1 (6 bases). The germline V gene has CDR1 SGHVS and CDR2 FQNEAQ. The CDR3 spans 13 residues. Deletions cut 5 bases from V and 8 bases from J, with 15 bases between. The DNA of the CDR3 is TGTGCCAGCAGCCGAGGCCCCGACAGGGAAGCTTTCTTT. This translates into CASSRGPDREAFF. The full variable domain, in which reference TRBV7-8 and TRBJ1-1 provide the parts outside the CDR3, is GAGVSQSPRYKVAKRGQDVALRCDPISGHVSLFWYQQALGQGPEFLTYFQNEAQLDKSGLPSDRFFAERPEGSVSTLKIQRTQQEDSAVYLCASSRGPDREAFFGQGTRLTVV.

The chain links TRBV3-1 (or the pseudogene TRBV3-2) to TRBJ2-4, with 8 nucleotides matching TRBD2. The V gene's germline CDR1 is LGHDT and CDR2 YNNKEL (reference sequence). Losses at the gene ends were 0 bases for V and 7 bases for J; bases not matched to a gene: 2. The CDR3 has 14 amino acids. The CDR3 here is CASSQEASGNIQYF. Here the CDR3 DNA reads TGTGCCAGCAGCCAAGAGGCTAGCGGGAACATTCAGTACTTC.